This record looks at one T cell receptor beta chain sequence and its context. This CDR3 region has 13 residues. The V end lost 2 bases, the J end lost 4 bases, and 8 bases lay between the germline ends. Germline V gene data show CDR1 as MNHEY and CDR2 as SVGAGI. This entry is derived from a study of cytomegalovirus exposure and HLA in healthy donors. The protocol was immunoSEQ multiplex PCR, while the TCRdb copy is restricted to in-frame clones and leaves out a portion. This sample carries 100,000 to 150,000 clones, 80% to 90% of them seen once, and the ten largest clones take 1.1%. This chain links TRBV6-5 with TRBJ2-5, with a weak D call TRBD2 (5 bases). Sequencing was carried out using PBMCs. This receptor was obtained from a woman younger than 35 in good health and CMV-seronegative. CDR3 region: CASSYRAGETQYF. CDR3 nucleotides: TGTGCCAGCAGTTACCGGGCGGGAGAGACCCAGTACTTC.